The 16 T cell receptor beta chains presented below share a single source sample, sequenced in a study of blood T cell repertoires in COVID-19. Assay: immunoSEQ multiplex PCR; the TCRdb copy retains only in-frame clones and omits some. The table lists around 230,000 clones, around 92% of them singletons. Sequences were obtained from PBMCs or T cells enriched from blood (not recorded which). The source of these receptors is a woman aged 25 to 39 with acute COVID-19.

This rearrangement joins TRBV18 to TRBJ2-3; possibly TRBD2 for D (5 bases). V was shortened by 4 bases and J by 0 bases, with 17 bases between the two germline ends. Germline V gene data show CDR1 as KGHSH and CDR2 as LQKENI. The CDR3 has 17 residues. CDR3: CASSQLPLASSTDTQYF. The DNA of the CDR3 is TGTGCCAGCTCACAATTACCATTAGCGTCTAGCACAGATACGCAGTATTTT.

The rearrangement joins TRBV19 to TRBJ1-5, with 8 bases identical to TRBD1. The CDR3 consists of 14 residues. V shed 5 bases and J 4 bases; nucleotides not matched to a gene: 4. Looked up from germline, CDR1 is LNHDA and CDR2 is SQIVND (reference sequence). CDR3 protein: CASSPTGGNQPQHF. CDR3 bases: TGTGCCAGTAGTCCCACAGGGGGGAATCAGCCCCAGCATTTT.

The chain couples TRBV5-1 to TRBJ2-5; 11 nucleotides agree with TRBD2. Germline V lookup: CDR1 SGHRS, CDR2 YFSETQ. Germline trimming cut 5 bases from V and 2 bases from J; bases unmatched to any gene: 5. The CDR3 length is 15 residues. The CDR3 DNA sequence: TGCGCCAGCAGGGATAGCGGGGGGGCTCAAGAGACCCAGTACTTC. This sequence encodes CASRDSGGAQETQYF.

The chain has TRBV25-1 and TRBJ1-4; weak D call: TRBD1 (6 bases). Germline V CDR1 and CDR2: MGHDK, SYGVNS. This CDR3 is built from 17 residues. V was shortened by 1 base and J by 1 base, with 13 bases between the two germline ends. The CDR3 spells CASSELTPGVTNEKLFF. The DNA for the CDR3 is TGTGCCAGCAGTGAATTAACCCCAGGGGTAACTAATGAAAAACTGTTTTTT.

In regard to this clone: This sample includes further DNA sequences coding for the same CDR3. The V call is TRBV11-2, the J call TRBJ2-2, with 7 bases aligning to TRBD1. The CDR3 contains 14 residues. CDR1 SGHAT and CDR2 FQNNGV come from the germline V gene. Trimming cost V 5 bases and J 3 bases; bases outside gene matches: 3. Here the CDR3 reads CASSLTGDTGELFF. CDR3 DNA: TGTGCCAGCAGCCTAACAGGGGACACCGGGGAGCTGTTTTTT.

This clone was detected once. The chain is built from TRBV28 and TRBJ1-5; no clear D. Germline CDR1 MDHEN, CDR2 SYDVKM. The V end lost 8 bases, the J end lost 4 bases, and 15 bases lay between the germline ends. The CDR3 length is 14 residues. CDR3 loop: CASQEGLWNQPQHF. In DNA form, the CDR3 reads TGTGCCAGCCAGGAGGGTTTATGGAATCAGCCCCAGCATTTT. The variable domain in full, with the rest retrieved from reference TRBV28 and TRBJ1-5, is DVKVTQSSRYLVKRTGEKVFLECVQDMDHENMFWYRQDPGLGLRLIYFSYDVKMKEKGDIPEGYSVSREKKERFSLILESASTNQTSMYLCASQEGLWNQPQHFGDGTRLSIL.

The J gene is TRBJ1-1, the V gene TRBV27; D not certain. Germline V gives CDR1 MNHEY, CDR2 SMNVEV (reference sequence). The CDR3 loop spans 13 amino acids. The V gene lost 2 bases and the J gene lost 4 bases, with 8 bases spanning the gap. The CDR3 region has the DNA TGTGCCAGCAGTTTAACATATTCCACTGAAGCTTTCTTT. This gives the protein CASSLTYSTEAFF.

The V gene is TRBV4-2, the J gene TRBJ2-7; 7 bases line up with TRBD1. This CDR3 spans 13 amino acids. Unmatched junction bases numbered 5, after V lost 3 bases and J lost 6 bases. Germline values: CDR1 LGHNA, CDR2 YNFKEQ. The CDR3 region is CASSHPTGSEQYF. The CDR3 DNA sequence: TGTGCCAGCAGCCACCCGACAGGGAGCGAGCAGTACTTC.

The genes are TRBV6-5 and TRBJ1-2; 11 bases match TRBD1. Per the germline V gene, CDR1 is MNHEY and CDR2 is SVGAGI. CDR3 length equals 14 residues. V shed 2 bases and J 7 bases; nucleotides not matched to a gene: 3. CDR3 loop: CASSYGGTGGGYTF. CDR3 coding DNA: TGTGCCAGCAGTTACGGAGGGACAGGGGGTGGCTACACCTTC.

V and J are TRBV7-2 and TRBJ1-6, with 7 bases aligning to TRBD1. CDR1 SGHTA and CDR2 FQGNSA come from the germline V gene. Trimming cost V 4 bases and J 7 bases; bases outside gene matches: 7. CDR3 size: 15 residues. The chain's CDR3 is CASSSRDRRNSPLHF. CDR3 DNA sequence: TGTGCCAGCAGCTCCCGGGACAGACGGAATTCACCCCTCCACTTT.

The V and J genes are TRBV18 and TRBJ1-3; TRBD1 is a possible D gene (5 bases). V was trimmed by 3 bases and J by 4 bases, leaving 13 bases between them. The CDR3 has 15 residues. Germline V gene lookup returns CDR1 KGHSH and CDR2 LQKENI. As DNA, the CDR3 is TGTGCCAGCTCACCGGAGGGGCGCCGAGGAAACACCATATATTTT. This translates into CASSPEGRRGNTIYF.

CDR3 sequence reads: CATSRGGTYEQYF. CDR3 in DNA: TGTGCCACGTCTCGGGGGGGAACCTACGAGCAGTACTTC. The rearrangement links TRBV25-1 to TRBJ2-7; TRBD2 aligns across 8 bases. J was trimmed by 2 bases and V by 10 bases; bases with no gene match: 7. This CDR3 comprises 13 residues. Germline CDR1 MGHDK, CDR2 SYGVNS.

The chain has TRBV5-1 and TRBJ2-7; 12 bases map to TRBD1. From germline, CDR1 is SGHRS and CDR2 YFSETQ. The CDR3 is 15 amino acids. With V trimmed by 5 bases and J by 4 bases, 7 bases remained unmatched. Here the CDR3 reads CASSQPGQGAYEQYF. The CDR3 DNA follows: TGCGCCAGCAGTCAGCCGGGACAGGGGGCATACGAGCAGTACTTC.

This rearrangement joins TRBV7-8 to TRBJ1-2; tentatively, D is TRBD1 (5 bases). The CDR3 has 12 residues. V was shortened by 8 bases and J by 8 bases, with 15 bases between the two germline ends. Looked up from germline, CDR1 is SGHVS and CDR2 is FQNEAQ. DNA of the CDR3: TGTGCCAGCTCCCATGGGGGGGAAGGCTACACCTTC. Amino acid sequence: CASSHGGEGYTF.

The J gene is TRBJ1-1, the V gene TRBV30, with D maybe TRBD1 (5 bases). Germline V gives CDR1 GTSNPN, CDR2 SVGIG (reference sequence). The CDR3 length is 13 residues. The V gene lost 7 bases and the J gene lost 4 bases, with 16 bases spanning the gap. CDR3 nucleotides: TGTGCCTCGAATCAGGGTCGGCGCACTGAAGCTTTCTTT. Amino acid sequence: CASNQGRRTEAFF.

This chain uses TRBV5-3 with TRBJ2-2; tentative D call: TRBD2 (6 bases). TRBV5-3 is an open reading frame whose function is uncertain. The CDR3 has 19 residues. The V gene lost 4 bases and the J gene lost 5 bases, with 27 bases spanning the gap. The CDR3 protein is CARSRRGEFMWAWTGELFF. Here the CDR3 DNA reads TGTGCCAGAAGCCGGAGGGGAGAGTTTATGTGGGCATGGACCGGGGAGCTGTTTTTT.